This T cell receptor (beta chain) was retrieved from a study of T cells after yellow fever vaccination. Study details: The authors prepared low-cell-number fractions using SMART-Seq v4 Ultra Low Input. Findings and limits, study-wide: Peaking faster, on day 5 versus 15, the secondary response was nonetheless weaker. A minor fraction of clonotypes spanned both CD4 and CD8 compartments.

Germline V gene sequence: CDR1 SGHAT, CDR2 FQNNGV. The CDR3 is 16 amino acids. The V gene lost 5 bases and the J gene lost 2 bases, with 16 bases spanning the gap. Turning to this clonotype: What it binds is not known.

As TCR cDNA was made by 5'RACE template switching, a universal primer site and UMIs were added. TCRdb redid the calling of the 5' RACE reads with MiXCR, one entry per CDR3 protein. Of around 500,000 distinct CDR3 sequences in the sample, just over 20% were seen once. This TCR was recovered from a man aged 18-30 years who received the YFV17D yellow fever vaccine. V usage is TRBV11-2 and J usage is TRBJ2-1; possible D gene TRBD2, 5 bases. Specimen: PBMCs, collected roughly 20 days after the first yellow fever vaccination. The CDR3 is CASSRILGITYNEQFF. The CDR3 nucleotides read TGTGCCAGCAGCCGTATCCTCGGGATTACCTACAATGAGCAGTTCTTC.